Only one count was recorded for the clone carrying this T cell receptor (beta chain). The record originates from a study of beta chain features in type 1 diabetes. Expressed TCRB transcripts were sequenced, since all the RNA that had been isolated was reverse transcribed. Sequencing used immunoSEQ multiplex PCR; TCRdb keeps in-frame clones, though not all of them. Here the sample spans 350,000 to 400,000 clones, around 16% being singletons. Germline V gene sequence: CDR1 MNHEY, CDR2 SMNVEV (reference sequence). Trimming took off 6 bases at V and 4 bases at J, with 12 bases between the two ends. This CDR3 contains 14 residues.

This clonotype was sampled from a woman between 18 and 29 years old in good health. The V call is TRBV27, the J call TRBJ1-4, with D tentatively TRBD1 (6 bases). Sequencing was done on a sample of naive CD4+ T cells from blood. The CDR3 here is CASRQTGGNEKLFF. The DNA for the CDR3 is TGTGCCAGCAGGCAGACAGGAGGTAATGAAAAACTGTTTTTT.